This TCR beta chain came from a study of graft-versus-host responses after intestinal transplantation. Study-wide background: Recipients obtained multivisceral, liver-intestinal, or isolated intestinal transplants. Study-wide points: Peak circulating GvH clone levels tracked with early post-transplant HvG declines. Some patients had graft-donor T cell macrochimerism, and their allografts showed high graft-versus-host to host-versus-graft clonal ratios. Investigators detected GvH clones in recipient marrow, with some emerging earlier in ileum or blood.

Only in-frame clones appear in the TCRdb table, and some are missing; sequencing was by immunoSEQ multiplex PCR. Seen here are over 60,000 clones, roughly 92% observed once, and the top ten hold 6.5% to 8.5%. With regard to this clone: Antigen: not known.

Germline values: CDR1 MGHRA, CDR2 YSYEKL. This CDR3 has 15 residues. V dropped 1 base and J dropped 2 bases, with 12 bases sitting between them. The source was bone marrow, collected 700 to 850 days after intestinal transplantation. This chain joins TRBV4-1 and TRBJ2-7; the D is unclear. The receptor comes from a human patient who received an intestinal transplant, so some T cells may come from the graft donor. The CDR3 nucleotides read TGCGCCAGCAGCCAAGGTCGTGGGATCCCCTACGAGCAGTACTTC. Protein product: CASSQGRGIPYEQYF.